One sample yielded the 32 T cell receptor beta chains listed below, sequenced in a study of OX40 agonist ivuxolimab in advanced cancers. Profiled with immunoSEQ multiplex PCR; TCRdb holds only in-frame clones, not every one. Altogether approximately 84,000 clones are present, roughly 84% being singletons, with the ten largest covering approximately 2.6%. Sequenced material: CD4+ or CD8+ T cells sorted from blood, taken in a trial of the OX40 agonist ivuxolimab. The receptors here all came from an adult with an advanced solid tumor such as melanoma, head and neck, liver or kidney cancer.

The chain uses TRBV7-9 and TRBJ1-1, with TRBD1 as a possible D gene (6 bases). The germline V gene encodes CDR1 SEHNR and CDR2 FQNEAQ (reference sequence). The CDR3 totals 14 residues. V lost 5 bases and J 1 base, leaving 11 bases between the germline ends. The CDR3, as DNA: TGTGCCAGCAGCCCACAGGGAGGGAACACTGAAGCTTTCTTT. It encodes CASSPQGGNTEAFF.

The chain is built from TRBV7-9 and TRBJ1-2, with a weak D call TRBD1 (5 bases). Germline-derived CDR1 and CDR2 are SEHNR and FQNEAQ (reference sequence). This CDR3 comprises 16 residues. Trimming left V 6 bases short and J 4 bases short, with 21 bases between. CDR3 amino acids: CASSSGQKTGIYGYTF. CDR3 DNA: TGTGCCAGCAGTTCCGGCCAGAAAACAGGCATCTATGGCTACACCTTC.

J is TRBJ2-3 and V is TRBV5-4; 12 positions agree with TRBD1. The CDR3 runs to 15 residues. The germline V gene has CDR1 SGHNT and CDR2 YYREEE (reference sequence). The junction had 3 bases not matched to a gene; V was cut back by 5 bases and J by 2 bases. This CDR3 is CASRPGQGATDTQYF. CDR3 bases: TGTGCCAGCAGACCGGGACAGGGGGCCACAGATACGCAGTATTTT.

Concerning this clone: Other DNA sequences in the sample encode the same CDR3. The CDR3 DNA reads as TGTGCCAGCAGGACCGGTACTAGCAATCAGCCCCAGCATTTT. This encodes CASRTGTSNQPQHF. This sequence joins TRBV6-5 and TRBJ1-5; D is ambiguous. CDR1 and CDR2 from the germline V gene are MNHEY and SVGAGI. CDR3 length: 14 residues. V gave up 6 bases and J gave up 0 bases, with 9 bases separating them.

This clone has just one count. J is TRBJ1-4 and V is TRBV21-1; the table assigns TRBD1, which was not confirmed against the DNA. TRBV21-1 has pseudogene status. The CDR3 sequence is 17 residues long. The CDR3, as DNA: TGTGCCAGCAGCAAAGATAGGCCGGGACAGTCTAATGAAAAACTGTTTTTT. It codes for CASSKDRPGQSNEKLFF.

As for this clone: A read error is likely, as this CDR3 ends without the conserved phenylalanine or tryptophan. Because the CDR3's place on the DNA is in doubt, the DNA is left out and the CDR3 is given as listed by TCRdb. This sequence joins TRBV6-4 and TRBJ2-7; the D call of TRBD1 is as the table states it, not checked on the DNA. Germline-derived CDR1 and CDR2 are MRHNA and SNTAGT. With termini counted, the CDR3 has 10 amino acids. CDR3 protein: CASRPQFEHI.

The chain couples TRBV5-1 to TRBJ1-4; 8 bases are a match to TRBD1. V gave up 10 bases and J gave up 8 bases; unmatched junction bases: 13. This CDR3 contains 14 residues. Germline lookup yields CDR1 SGHRS and CDR2 YFSETQ. The CDR3 nucleotides are TGCGCCGACGGACAGGGTGAGGAAGAAGAAAAACTGTTTTTT. This gives the protein CADGQGEEEEKLFF.

The chain employs TRBV20-1 and TRBJ2-7; D gene ambiguous. Germline loops: CDR1 DFQATT, CDR2 SNEGSKA (reference sequence). The CDR3 is 11 amino acids. V lost 5 bases and J 3 bases, leaving 8 bases between the germline ends. CDR3 DNA sequence: TGCAGTGCTCCTAACAACTACGAGCAGTACGTC. Translation gives CSAPNNYEQYV.

The rearrangement links TRBV25-1 to TRBJ1-4; D ambiguous. V lost 8 bases and J lost 0, with 13 bases in between. This CDR3 is 15 amino acids long. Germline-derived CDR1 and CDR2 are MGHDK and SYGVNS. The CDR3 here is CASPQVSPTNEKLFF. The DNA of the CDR3 is TGTGCCAGCCCGCAGGTTTCTCCAACTAATGAAAAACTGTTTTTT.

The V gene is TRBV18, the J gene TRBJ1-6; 7 bases align to TRBD1. The length of the CDR3 is 14 residues. The V segment lost 3 bases and the J segment 7 bases; nucleotides outside the gene matches: 3. The V gene's germline CDR1 is KGHSH and CDR2 LQKENI. The CDR3 DNA reads as TGTGCCAGCTCACCCGGACAGGAAAATTCACCCCTCCACTTT. Translated, it gives CASSPGQENSPLHF.

CDR3 nucleotide sequence: TGTGCCAGTAGTATAGGGACGGGCTCTGGAAACACCATATATTTT. This translates into CASSIGTGSGNTIYF. This chain links TRBV19 with TRBJ1-3, with D hard to call. The length of the CDR3 is 15 residues. V lost 1 base and J 0 bases, leaving 7 bases between the germline ends. Germline CDR1 LNHDA, CDR2 SQIVND (reference sequence).

V usage is TRBV2 and J usage is TRBJ1-2; 7 bases align to TRBD1. The CDR3 sequence is 16 residues long. V gave up 7 bases and J gave up 4 bases; unmatched junction bases: 15. Germline CDR1 reads SNHLY; CDR2 reads FYNNEI. The CDR3 sequence is CASKGTEPAYGYGYTF. CDR3 coding DNA: TGTGCCAGCAAGGGGACAGAACCCGCATATGGCTATGGCTACACCTTC.

The chain is built from TRBV19 and TRBJ1-5, with 7 bases identical to TRBD1. The CDR3 contains 18 residues. CDR1 is LNHDA, CDR2 SQIVND, per germline (reference sequence). V was clipped by 5 bases and J by 0 bases; unmatched bases: 13. The CDR3 region has the DNA TGTGCCAGTAGTCAACCGGGAGGAGGGGGCTATAGCAATCAGCCCCAGCATTTT. Residues: CASSQPGGGGYSNQPQHF.

V is TRBV4-2 and J is TRBJ2-7; D could derive from TRBD1 or TRBD2 (6 bases each). CDR1 is LGHNA and CDR2 is YNFKEQ in the germline V gene. This CDR3 spans 14 amino acids. V was shortened by 4 bases and J by 5 bases, with 15 bases between the two germline ends. The CDR3 loop is CASSPYRGANEQYF. In DNA, the CDR3 is TGTGCCAGCAGCCCCTATAGGGGGGCGAACGAGCAGTACTTC.

V gene TRBV4-2 combines with J gene TRBJ2-7; D is perhaps TRBD2 (6 bases). This CDR3 spans 16 amino acids. Trimming shortened V by 0 bases and J by 0 bases, and 12 bases separated the two germline ends. In germline, CDR1 is LGHNA, CDR2 YNFKEQ. The CDR3 region is CASSQDRGGSSYEQYF. The CDR3 DNA reads as TGTGCCAGCAGCCAAGATAGGGGAGGTTCCTCCTACGAGCAGTACTTC.

This clone was detected a few times. The V and J genes are TRBV28 and TRBJ1-1; no reliable D call. Trimming took 7 bases from V and 1 from J, leaving 22 bases between them. Germline-derived CDR1 and CDR2 are MDHEN and SYDVKM. CDR3 length equals 17 residues. The CDR3 nucleotides read TGTGCCAGCATTCCTACCCCTGGGCAGGCGACGAACACTGAAGCTTTCTTT. Protein product: CASIPTPGQATNTEAFF.

The chain links TRBV7-9 to TRBJ2-7, with 8 bases lining up with TRBD1. J gave up 0 bases and V 6 bases, and 4 bases lay outside the gene matches. The CDR3 runs 14 residues. From germline, CDR1 is SEHNR and CDR2 FQNEAQ (reference sequence). The DNA of the CDR3 is TGTGCCAGCAGAAGAGGGACAGGCTCCTACGAGCAGTACTTC. It encodes CASRRGTGSYEQYF.

The chain carries TRBV4-3 and TRBJ2-1; no reliable D call. Germline loops: CDR1 LGHNA, CDR2 YSLEER. The CDR3 length is 15 residues. Trimming took off 0 bases at V and 9 bases at J, with 15 bases between the two ends. The CDR3 here is CASSQDSGRLSEQFF. For the CDR3, the DNA is TGCGCCAGCAGCCAAGATTCGGGCAGACTGAGTGAGCAGTTCTTC.

The genes are TRBV6-1 and TRBJ2-5, with a weak D call TRBD2 (5 bases). The CDR3 loop spans 16 amino acids. Trimming removed 4 bases from V and 5 bases from J, with 20 bases in between. Germline CDR1 reads MNHNS; CDR2 reads SASEGT. CDR3 bases: TGTGCCAGCAGTGCTGGGCCAGCCCGAAGGGAGGAGACCCAGTACTTC. Translation gives CASSAGPARREETQYF.

The chain has TRBV25-1 and TRBJ2-5; 7 positions match TRBD2. The germline V gene encodes CDR1 MGHDK and CDR2 SYGVNS. This CDR3 has 16 amino acids. Losses at the gene ends were 6 bases for V and 2 bases for J; bases not matched to a gene: 12. CDR3 nucleotide sequence: TGTGCCAGCAGCCCCCCGCCCGGCGGGGGACAAGAGACCCAGTACTTC. It encodes CASSPPPGGGQETQYF.

The genes are TRBV7-2 and TRBJ2-2, with D unresolved. Trimming pared 1 base from V and 0 bases from J, leaving 9 bases between. Germline V gene data show CDR1 as SGHTA and CDR2 as FQGNSA. The CDR3 spans 16 residues. CDR3 DNA sequence: TGTGCCAGCAGCTTAGTTCCCGTTCCGAACACCGGGGAGCTGTTTTTT. Residues: CASSLVPVPNTGELFF.

The chain has TRBV21-1 and TRBJ1-6. TRBV21-1 is flagged as a pseudogene. The CDR3 has 16 amino acids. The DNA of the CDR3 is TGTGCCAGCCCAAATTGGAGCAGATCGACAAATTCACCCCTCCACTTT. Amino acids: CASPNWSRSTNSPLHF.

The chain links TRBV7-9 to TRBJ1-1; D ambiguous. Trimming removed 5 bases at V and 7 bases at J, with 8 bases between. This CDR3 contains 11 residues. Germline-derived CDR1 and CDR2 are SEHNR and FQNEAQ (reference sequence). The CDR3 nucleotides are TGTGCCAGCAGCGCCGGGGTTGAAGCTTTCTTT. This encodes CASSAGVEAFF.

The V and J genes are TRBV5-1 and TRBJ2-7; TRBD1 matches 7 bases. Per germline, CDR1 SGHRS and CDR2 YFSETQ. Unmatched junction bases numbered 7, after V lost 1 base and J lost 3 bases. The CDR3 length is 15 residues. Written as DNA, the CDR3 is TGCGCCAGCAGCTTGCGTAGGGACAGCCGCTACGAGCAGTACTTC. Translated, it gives CASSLRRDSRYEQYF.

The chain carries TRBV7-3 and TRBJ2-1, with 7 nucleotides matching TRBD2. V gave up 2 bases and J gave up 3 bases; unmatched junction bases: 7. Germline loops: CDR1 SGHTA, CDR2 FQGTGA. There are 16 residues in the CDR3. The CDR3 nucleotides are TGTGCCAGCAGCTTAGGTACGGCTAGCGGCTACAATGAGCAGTTCTTC. It specifies CASSLGTASGYNEQFF.

On this clone: The sample holds other DNA sequences that translate to the same CDR3. This rearrangement joins TRBV18 to TRBJ1-3; D not resolved. Germline values: CDR1 KGHSH, CDR2 LQKENI. The CDR3 has 15 amino acids. V dropped 1 base and J dropped 0 bases, with 7 bases sitting between them. This chain's CDR3 is CASSPQGVSGNTIYF. DNA for the CDR3: TGTGCCAGCTCACCACAGGGTGTCTCTGGAAACACCATATATTTT. The entire variable domain, with the rest obtained from reference TRBV18 and TRBJ1-3, is as follows: NAGVMQNPRHLVRRRGQEARLRCSPMKGHSHVYWYRQLPEEGLKFMVYLQKENIIDESGMPKERFSAEFPKEGPSILRIQQVVRGDSAAYFCASSPQGVSGNTIYFGEGSWLTVV.

The J gene is TRBJ2-7, the V gene TRBV7-9; D possibly uses TRBD1 or TRBD2 (6 bases each). The CDR3 consists of 14 residues. Germline loops: CDR1 SEHNR, CDR2 FQNEAQ (reference sequence). Trimming removed 1 base from V and 4 bases from J, with 11 bases in between. The CDR3 DNA is TGTGCCAGCAGCTTAGATGGAGGGGGATACGAGCAGTACTTC. Protein: CASSLDGGGYEQYF. The full variable domain, rest sourced from reference TRBV7-9 and TRBJ2-7, is DTGVSQNPRHKITKRGQNVTFRCDPISEHNRLYWYRQTLGQGPEFLTYFQNEAQLEKSRLLSDRFSAERPKGSFSTLEIQRTEQGDSAMYLCASSLDGGGYEQYFGPGTRLTVT.

Remarks on this clone: Other DNA sequences within the sample encode an identical CDR3. The gene calls are TRBV6-5 and TRBJ1-5; D unresolved. CDR3 length equals 13 residues. Germline V lookup: CDR1 MNHEY, CDR2 SVGAGI. Trimming cost V 0 bases and J 7 bases, with 7 bases left between them. CDR3 sequence reads: CASSYSRGQPQHF. CDR3 bases: TGTGCCAGCAGTTACTCGCGAGGGCAGCCCCAGCATTTT.

This chain uses TRBV19 with TRBJ2-5; D tentatively reads TRBD1 or TRBD2 (5 bases each). CDR3 length: 15 residues. Per germline, CDR1 LNHDA and CDR2 SQIVND (reference sequence). Trimming removed 5 bases from V and 2 bases from J, with 15 bases in between. As DNA, the CDR3 is TGTGCCAGTAGTTTCTCGGGACGGCTTCAAGAGACCCAGTACTTC. It yields the protein CASSFSGRLQETQYF. The whole variable domain, filled in from reference TRBV19 and TRBJ2-5, reads DGGITQSPKYLFRKEGQNVTLSCEQNLNHDAMYWYRQDPGQGLRLIYYSQIVNDFQKGDIAEGYSVSREKKESFPLTVTSAQKNPTAFYLCASSFSGRLQETQYFGPGTRLLVL.

V gene TRBV4-2 combines with J gene TRBJ1-4, with a weak D call TRBD1 (6 bases). V gave up 1 base and J gave up 6 bases, with 15 bases separating them. This CDR3 is built from 16 residues. Germline V lookup: CDR1 LGHNA, CDR2 YNFKEQ. The CDR3 region has the DNA TGTGCCAGCAGCCAAGCGGCGGGGGCAGTTGATGAAAAACTGTTTTTT. The encoded protein is CASSQAAGAVDEKLFF.

The chain joins TRBV7-8 to TRBJ1-2; 7 nucleotides align to TRBD1. V shed 5 bases, J shed 7 bases, and the junction held 4 bases outside the gene matches. Germline CDR1 reads SGHVS; CDR2 reads FQNEAQ. The CDR3 covers 12 residues. CDR3 loop: CASSTYRGGYTF. In DNA, the CDR3 is TGTGCCAGCAGCACCTACAGGGGTGGCTACACCTTC.

The chain uses TRBV2 and TRBJ1-6; no definite D call. V was shortened by 8 bases and J by 7 bases, with 15 bases between the two germline ends. CDR3 size: 14 residues. Germline CDR1 and CDR2: SNHLY and FYNNEI. The CDR3 here is CASDRDSANSPLHF. As DNA, the CDR3 is TGTGCCAGCGACCGAGACTCCGCCAATTCACCCCTCCACTTT. The whole variable domain, remainder taken from reference TRBV2 and TRBJ1-6, is EPEVTQTPSHQVTQMGQEVILRCVPISNHLYFYWYRQILGQKVEFLVSFYNNEISEKSEIFDDQFSVERPDGSNFTLKIRSTKLEDSAMYFCASDRDSANSPLHFGNGTRLTVT.